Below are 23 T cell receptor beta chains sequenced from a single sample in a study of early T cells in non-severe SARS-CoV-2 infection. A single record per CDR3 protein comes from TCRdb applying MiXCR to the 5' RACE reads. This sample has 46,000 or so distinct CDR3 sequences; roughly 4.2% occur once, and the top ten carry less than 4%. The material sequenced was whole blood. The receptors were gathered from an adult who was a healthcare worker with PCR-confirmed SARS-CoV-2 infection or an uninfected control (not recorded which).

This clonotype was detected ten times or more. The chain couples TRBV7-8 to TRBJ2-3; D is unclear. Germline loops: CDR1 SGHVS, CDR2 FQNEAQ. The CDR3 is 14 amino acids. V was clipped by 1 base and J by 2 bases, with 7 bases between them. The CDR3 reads CASSLGLNTDTQYF. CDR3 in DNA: TGTGCCAGCAGCTTAGGACTCAACACAGATACGCAGTATTTT. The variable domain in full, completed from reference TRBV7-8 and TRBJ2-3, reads GAGVSQSPRYKVAKRGQDVALRCDPISGHVSLFWYQQALGQGPEFLTYFQNEAQLDKSGLPSDRFFAERPEGSVSTLKIQRTQQEDSAVYLCASSLGLNTDTQYFGPGTRLTVL.

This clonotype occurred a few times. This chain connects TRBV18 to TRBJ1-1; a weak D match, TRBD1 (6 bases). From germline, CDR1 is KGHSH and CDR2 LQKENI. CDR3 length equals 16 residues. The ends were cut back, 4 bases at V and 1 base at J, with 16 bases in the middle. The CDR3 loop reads CASSQKGVPGNTEAFF. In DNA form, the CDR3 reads TGTGCCAGCTCACAGAAGGGGGTTCCGGGGAACACTGAAGCTTTCTTT. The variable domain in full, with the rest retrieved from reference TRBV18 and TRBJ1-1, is NAGVMQNPRHLVRRRGQEARLRCSPMKGHSHVYWYRQLPEEGLKFMVYLQKENIIDESGMPKERFSAEFPKEGPSILRIQQVVRGDSAAYFCASSQKGVPGNTEAFFGQGTRLTVV.

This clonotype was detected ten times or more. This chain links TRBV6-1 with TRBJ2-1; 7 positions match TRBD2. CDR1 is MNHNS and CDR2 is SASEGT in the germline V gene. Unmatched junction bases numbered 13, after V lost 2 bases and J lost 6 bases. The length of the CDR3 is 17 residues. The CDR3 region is CASSELGGGRGANEQFF. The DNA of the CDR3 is TGTGCCAGCAGTGAATTGGGTGGCGGGAGAGGGGCCAATGAGCAGTTCTTC.

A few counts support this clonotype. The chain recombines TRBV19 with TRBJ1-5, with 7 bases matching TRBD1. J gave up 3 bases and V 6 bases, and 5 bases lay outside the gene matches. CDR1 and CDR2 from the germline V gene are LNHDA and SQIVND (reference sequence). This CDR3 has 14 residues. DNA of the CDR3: TGTGCCAGTAGCCCTACAGGGGTCAATCAGCCCCAGCATTTT. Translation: CASSPTGVNQPQHF.

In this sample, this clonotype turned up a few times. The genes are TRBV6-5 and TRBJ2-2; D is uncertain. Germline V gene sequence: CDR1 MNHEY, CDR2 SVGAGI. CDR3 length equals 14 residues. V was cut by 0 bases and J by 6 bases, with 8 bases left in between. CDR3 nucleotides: TGTGCCAGCAGTTACTCGACCGGGCCCGGGGAGCTGTTTTTT. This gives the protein CASSYSTGPGELFF.

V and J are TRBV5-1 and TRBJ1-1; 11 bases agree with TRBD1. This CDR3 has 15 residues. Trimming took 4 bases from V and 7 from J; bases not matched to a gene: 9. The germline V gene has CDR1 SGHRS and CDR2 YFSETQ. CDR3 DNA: TGCGCCAGCAGCCCTGCTAGGACAGGGGGCAATGAAGCTTTCTTT. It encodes CASSPARTGGNEAFF.

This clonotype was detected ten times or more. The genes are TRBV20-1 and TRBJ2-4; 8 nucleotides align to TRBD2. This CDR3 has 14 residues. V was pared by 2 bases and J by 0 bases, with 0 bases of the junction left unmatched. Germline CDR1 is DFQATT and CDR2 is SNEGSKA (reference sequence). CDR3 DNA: TGCAGTGCTAGACTAGCGGGAGCCAAAAACATTCAGTACTTC. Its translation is CSARLAGAKNIQYF.

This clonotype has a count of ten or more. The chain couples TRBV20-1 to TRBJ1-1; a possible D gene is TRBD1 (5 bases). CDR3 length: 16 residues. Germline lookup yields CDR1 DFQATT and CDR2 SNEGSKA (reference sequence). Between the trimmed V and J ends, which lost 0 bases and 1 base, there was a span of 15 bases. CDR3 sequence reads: CSARDRAGFKNTEAFF. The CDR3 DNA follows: TGCAGTGCTAGAGATCGGGCAGGGTTTAAGAACACTGAAGCTTTCTTT.

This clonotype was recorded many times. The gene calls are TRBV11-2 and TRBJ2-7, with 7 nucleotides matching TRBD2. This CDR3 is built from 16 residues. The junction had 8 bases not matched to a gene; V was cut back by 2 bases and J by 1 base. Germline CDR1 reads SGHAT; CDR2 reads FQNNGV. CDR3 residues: CASSLSTGLSSYEQYF. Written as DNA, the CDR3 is TGTGCCAGCAGCTTATCCACGGGACTATCATCCTACGAGCAGTACTTC.

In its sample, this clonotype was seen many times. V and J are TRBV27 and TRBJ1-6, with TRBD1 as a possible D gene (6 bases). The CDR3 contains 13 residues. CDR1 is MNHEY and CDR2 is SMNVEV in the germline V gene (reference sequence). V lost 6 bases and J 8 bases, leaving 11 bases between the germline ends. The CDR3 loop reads CASSPTGYSPLHF. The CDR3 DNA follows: TGTGCCAGCAGCCCGACAGGTTATTCACCCCTCCACTTT.

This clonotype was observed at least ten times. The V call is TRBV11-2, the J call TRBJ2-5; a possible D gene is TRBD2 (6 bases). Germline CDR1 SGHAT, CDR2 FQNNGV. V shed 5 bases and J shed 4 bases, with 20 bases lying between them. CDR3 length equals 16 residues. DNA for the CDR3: TGTGCCAGCAGCCCCCGGGACCTGACTAGGGGAGAGACCCAGTACTTC. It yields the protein CASSPRDLTRGETQYF.

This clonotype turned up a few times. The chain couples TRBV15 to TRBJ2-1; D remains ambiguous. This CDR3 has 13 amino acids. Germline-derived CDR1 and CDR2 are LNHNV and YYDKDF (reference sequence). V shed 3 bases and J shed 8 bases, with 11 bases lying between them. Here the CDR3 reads CATSRVPADEQFF. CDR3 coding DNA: TGTGCCACCAGCAGGGTCCCAGCCGATGAGCAGTTCTTC.

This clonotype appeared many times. CDR3 loop: CAASRGSRYNEQFF. The CDR3 coding sequence is TGTGCCGCCTCCCGAGGCAGTCGGTACAATGAGCAGTTCTTC. V gene TRBV6-5 combines with J gene TRBJ2-1; D is uncertain. Germline loops: CDR1 MNHEY, CDR2 SVGAGI. The length of the CDR3 is 14 residues. V shed 11 bases and J shed 4 bases, with 18 bases lying between them.

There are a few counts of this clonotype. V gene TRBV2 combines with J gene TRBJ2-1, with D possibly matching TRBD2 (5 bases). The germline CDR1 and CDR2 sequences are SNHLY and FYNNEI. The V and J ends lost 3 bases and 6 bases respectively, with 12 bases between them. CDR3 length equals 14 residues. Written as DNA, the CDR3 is TGTGCCAGCAGTGAGTGGGAGTCGCGCAATGAGCAGTTCTTC. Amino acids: CASSEWESRNEQFF.

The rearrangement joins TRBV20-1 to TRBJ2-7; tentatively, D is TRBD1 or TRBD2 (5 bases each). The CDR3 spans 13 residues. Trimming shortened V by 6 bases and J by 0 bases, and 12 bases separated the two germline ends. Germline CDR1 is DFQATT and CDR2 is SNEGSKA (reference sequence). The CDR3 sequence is CSATTGTSYEQYF. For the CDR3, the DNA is TGCAGTGCCACTACCGGGACCTCCTACGAGCAGTACTTC.

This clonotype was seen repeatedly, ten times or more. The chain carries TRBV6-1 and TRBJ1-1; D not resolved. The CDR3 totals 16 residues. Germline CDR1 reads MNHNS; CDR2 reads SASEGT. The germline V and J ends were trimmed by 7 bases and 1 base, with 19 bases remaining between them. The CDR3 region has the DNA TGTGCCAGCACCGTTAACCCCCTCTTGGGGAACACTGAAGCTTTCTTT. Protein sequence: CASTVNPLLGNTEAFF.

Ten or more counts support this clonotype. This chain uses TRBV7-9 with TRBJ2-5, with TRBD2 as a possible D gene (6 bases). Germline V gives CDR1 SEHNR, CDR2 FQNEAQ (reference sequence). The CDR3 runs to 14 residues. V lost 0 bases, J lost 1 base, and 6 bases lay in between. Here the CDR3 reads CASSLAGGQETQYF. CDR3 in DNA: TGTGCCAGCAGCTTAGCGGGGGGCCAAGAGACCCAGTACTTC.

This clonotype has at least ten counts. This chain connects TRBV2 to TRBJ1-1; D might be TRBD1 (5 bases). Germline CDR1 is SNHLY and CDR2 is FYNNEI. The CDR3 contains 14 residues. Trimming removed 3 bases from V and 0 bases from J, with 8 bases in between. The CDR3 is CASSEGLLNTEAFF. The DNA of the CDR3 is TGTGCCAGCAGTGAGGGGCTTTTGAACACTGAAGCTTTCTTT. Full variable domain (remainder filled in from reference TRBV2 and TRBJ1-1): EPEVTQTPSHQVTQMGQEVILRCVPISNHLYFYWYRQILGQKVEFLVSFYNNEISEKSEIFDDQFSVERPDGSNFTLKIRSTKLEDSAMYFCASSEGLLNTEAFFGQGTRLTVV.

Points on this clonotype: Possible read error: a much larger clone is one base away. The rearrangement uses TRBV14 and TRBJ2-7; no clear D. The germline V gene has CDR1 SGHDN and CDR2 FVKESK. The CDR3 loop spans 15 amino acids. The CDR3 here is CASSPPWAYSYELYF. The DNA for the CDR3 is TGTGCCAGCAGCCCCCCTTGGGCGTATTCCTACGAGCTGTACTTC.

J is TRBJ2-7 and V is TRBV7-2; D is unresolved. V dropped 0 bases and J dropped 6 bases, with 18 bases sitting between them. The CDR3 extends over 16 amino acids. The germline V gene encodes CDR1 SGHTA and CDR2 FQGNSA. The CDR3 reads CASSLALKGAGAEQYF. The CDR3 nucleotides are TGTGCCAGCAGCTTAGCGTTAAAGGGCGCCGGCGCCGAGCAGTACTTC.

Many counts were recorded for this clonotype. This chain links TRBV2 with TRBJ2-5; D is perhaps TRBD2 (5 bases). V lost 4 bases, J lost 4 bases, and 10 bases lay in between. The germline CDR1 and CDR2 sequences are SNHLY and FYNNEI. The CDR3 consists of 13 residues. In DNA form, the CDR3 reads TGTGCCAGCAGTGGGAGGTCCGGAGAGACCCAGTACTTC. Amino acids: CASSGRSGETQYF.

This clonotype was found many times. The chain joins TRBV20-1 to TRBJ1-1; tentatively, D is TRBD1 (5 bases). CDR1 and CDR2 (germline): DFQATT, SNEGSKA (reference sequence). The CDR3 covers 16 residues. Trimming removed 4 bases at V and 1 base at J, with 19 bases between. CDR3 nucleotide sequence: TGCAGTGCTAACCCCCTTAAATCAGGGCGGAACACTGAAGCTTTCTTT. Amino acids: CSANPLKSGRNTEAFF.

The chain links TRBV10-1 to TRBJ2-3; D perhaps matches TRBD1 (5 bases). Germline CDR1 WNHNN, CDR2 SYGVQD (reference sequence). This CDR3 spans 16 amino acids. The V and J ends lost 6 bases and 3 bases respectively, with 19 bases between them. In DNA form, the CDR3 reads TGCGCCAGCAGCCTTACCCTCGACAGCCAGACAGATACGCAGTATTTT. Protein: CASSLTLDSQTDTQYF.